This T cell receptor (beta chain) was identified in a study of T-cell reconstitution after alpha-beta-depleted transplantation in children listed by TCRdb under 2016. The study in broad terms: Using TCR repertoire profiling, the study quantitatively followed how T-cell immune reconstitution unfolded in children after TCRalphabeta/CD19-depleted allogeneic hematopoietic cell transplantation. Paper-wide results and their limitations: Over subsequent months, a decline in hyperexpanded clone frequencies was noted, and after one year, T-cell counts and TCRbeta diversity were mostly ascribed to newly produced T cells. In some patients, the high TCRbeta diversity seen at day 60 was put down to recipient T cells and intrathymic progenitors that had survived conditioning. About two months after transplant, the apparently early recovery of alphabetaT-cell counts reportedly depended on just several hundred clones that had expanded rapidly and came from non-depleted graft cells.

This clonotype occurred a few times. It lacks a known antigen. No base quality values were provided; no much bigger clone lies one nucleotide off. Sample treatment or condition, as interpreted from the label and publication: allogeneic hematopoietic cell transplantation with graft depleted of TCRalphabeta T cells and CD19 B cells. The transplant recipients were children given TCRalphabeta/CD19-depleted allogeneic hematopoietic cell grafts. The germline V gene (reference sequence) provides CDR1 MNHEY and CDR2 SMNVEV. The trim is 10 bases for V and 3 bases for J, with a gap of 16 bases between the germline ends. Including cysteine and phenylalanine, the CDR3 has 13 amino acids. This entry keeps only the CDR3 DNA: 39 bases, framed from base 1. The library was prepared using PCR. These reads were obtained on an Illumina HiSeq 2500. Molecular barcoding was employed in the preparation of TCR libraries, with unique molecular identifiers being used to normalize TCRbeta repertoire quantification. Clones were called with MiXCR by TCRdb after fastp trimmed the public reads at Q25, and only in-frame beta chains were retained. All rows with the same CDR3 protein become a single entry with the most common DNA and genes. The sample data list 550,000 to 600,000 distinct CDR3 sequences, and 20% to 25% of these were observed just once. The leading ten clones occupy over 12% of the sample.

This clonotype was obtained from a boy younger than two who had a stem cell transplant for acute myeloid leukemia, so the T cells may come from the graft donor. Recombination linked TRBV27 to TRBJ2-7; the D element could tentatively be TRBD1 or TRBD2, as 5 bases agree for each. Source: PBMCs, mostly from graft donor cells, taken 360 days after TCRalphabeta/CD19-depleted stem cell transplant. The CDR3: CAIGPGAGYEQYF. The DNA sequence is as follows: TGTGCCATCGGACCTGGGGCGGGCTACGAGCAGTACTTC.